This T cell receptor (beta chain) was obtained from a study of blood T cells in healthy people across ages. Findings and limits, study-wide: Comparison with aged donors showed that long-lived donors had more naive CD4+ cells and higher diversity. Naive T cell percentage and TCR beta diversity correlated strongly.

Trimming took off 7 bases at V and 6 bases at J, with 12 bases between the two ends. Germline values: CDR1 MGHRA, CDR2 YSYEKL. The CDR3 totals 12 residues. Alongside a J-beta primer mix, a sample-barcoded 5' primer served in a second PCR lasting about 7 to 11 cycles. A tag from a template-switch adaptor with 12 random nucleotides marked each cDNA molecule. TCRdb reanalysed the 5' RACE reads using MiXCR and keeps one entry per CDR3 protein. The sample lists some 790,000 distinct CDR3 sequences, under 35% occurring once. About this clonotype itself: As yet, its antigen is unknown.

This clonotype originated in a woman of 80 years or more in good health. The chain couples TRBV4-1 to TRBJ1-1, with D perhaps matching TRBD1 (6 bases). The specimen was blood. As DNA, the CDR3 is TGCGCCAGCAAGGGGAGGGGGGCTGAAGCTTTCTTT. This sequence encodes CASKGRGAEAFF.